The T cell receptor (beta chain) described here comes from a study of T cells expressing NK-cell markers. For each CDR3 protein, TCRdb gives one entry from its re-call of the 5' RACE reads, without DNA. The listing records about 460,000 distinct CDR3 sequences. The CDR3 loop spans 17 amino acids. Germline V gene lookup returns CDR1 SNHLY and CDR2 FYNNEI. The clonotype was recovered from a woman aged 50 to 65 in good health. V is TRBV2 and J is TRBJ2-6; checking the TCRdb D call of TRBD2 is not possible without DNA. Sequencing was performed on blood T cells: a sorted CD56 or NKG2C T cell subset, CD4+ or CD8+ T cells, or bulk PBMC T cells (not recorded which). The CDR3 sequence: CASSARAVPSGANVLTF.